The sample holds a few counts of the clone carrying this TCR beta chain. What it binds is unknown. The data derive from a study of T cells after yellow fever vaccination. Looking at the study overall: Those fractions that held only low numbers of cells were prepared using the SMART-Seq v4 Ultra Low Input RNA kit.

V was trimmed by 0 bases and J by 8 bases, leaving 15 bases between them. The CDR3 consists of 15 residues. Germline V gene lookup returns CDR1 SGHRS and CDR2 YFSETQ. Making TCR cDNA involved 5'RACE template switching, which added UMIs and a universal primer site. TCRdb used MiXCR to reprocess the 5' RACE reads, holding one entry per CDR3 protein. The table shows over 250,000 distinct CDR3 sequences, with 4.1% occurring only once. Study results and limitations: Primary-vaccination clones mostly resurfaced post-booster (more than 95% CD4, around 88% CD8).

The input for sequencing was PBMCs, taken 5 days after the yellow fever booster vaccination. The rearrangement joins TRBV5-1 to TRBJ2-1, with a weak D call TRBD1 (8 bases). This clonotype was obtained from a man aged 18 to 30 who received the YFV17D yellow fever vaccine. Written as DNA, the CDR3 is TGCGCCAGCAGCTTGGGGCAGGGGGCGGGGGATGAGCAGTTCTTC. This codes for CASSLGQGAGDEQFF.